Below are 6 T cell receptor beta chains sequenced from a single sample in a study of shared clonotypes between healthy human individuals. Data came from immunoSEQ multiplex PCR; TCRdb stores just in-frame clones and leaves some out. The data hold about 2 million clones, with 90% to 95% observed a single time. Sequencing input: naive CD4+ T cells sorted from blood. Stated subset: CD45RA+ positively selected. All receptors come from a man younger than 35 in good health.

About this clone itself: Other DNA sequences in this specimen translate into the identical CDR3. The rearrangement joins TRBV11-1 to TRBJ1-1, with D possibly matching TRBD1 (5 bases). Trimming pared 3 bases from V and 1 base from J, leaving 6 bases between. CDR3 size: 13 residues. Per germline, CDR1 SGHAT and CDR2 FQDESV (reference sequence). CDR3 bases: TGTGCCAGCAGCTTGGGACGGAACACTGAAGCTTTCTTT. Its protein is CASSLGRNTEAFF. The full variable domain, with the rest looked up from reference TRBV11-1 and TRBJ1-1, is EAEVAQSPRYKITEKSQAVAFWCDPISGHATLYWYRQILGQGPELLVQFQDESVVDDSQLPKDRFSAERLKGVDSTLKIQPAELGDSAMYLCASSLGRNTEAFFGQGTRLTVV.

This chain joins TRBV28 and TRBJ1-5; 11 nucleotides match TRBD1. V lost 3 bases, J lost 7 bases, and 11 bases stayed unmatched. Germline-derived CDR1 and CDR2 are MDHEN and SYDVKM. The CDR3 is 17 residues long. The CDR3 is CASSFRWGQGGRQPQHF. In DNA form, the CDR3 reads TGTGCCAGCAGTTTTCGGTGGGGACAGGGGGGCCGACAGCCCCAGCATTTT.

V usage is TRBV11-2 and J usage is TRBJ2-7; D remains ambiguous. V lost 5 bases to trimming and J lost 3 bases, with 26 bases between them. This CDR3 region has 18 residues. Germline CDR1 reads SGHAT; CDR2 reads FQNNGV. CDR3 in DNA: TGTGCCAGCAGCCCCACTGAGGACCGGCTCCTTGTCCGCTACGAGCAGTACTTC. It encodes CASSPTEDRLLVRYEQYF.

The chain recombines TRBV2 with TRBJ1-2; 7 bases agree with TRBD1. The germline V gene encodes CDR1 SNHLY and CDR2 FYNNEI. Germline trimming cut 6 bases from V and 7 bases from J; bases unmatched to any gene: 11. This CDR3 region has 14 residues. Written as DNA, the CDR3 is TGTGCCAGCAGCCTTCTGGGACAGATCGGTGGCTACACCTTC. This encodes CASSLLGQIGGYTF.

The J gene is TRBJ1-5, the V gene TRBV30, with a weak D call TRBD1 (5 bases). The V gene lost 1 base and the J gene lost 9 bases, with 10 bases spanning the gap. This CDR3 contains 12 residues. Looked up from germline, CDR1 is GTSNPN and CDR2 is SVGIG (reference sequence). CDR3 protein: CAWSGDGGPQHF. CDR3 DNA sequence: TGTGCCTGGAGTGGGGACGGGGGGCCCCAGCATTTT.

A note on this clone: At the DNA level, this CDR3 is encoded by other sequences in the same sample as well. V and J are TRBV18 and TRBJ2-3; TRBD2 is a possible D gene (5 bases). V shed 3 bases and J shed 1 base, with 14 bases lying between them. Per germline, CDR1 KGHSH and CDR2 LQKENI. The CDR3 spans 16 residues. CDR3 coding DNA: TGTGCCAGCTCACCTCTAAGCGGTTCTCGCACAGATACGCAGTATTTT. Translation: CASSPLSGSRTDTQYF. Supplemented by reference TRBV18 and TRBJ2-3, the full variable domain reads NAGVMQNPRHLVRRRGQEARLRCSPMKGHSHVYWYRQLPEEGLKFMVYLQKENIIDESGMPKERFSAEFPKEGPSILRIQQVVRGDSAAYFCASSPLSGSRTDTQYFGPGTRLTVL.